Included here is one T cell receptor beta chain sequence, with context. The target of this receptor is not known. No much larger clonotype is one base removed from it; base qualities were not supplied. The data stem from a study of shared clonotypes between healthy human individuals (dated by TCRdb to the early 2020s). Regarding the complete study: Three men and a couple of women, aged 18 to 49 years, made up the cohort. For each donor, three plates each were used for CD4 naive and CD4 memory, two plates were used for CD8 naive, and one plate was used for CD8 memory. To estimate repertoire size and how much clonotype sharing occurs between individuals, the study deeply sequenced the blood TCR repertoires of 4 to 6 healthy adults. Different laboratories and diverse techniques were used to prepare libraries and sequence TCR repertoires, to increase sequencing depth and limit assay-specific biases. Each donor's leukapheresis produced roughly between about 0.85 and 10 billion PBMCs. Overall study outcomes, separate from this receptor: Naive subsets generally had larger estimated clonotype richness than memory subsets did. Based on pairwise subsampling, the degree of clonotype sharing among donors was expected to be affected by sequencing depth. Approximately 4.8% of naive CD4, 3% to 3.5% of naive CD8, approximately 2.2% of memory CD4, and around 0.4% of memory CD8 clonotypes were shared across several donors. Sampling was restricted to blood, and TCR repertoires in tissues likely differ from the TCR repertoires found in blood. Clonotypes shared by all four sorted-subset donors showed higher generation probabilities than non-shared clonotypes. The small number of donors limited the genetic and exposure-history diversity represented. Incomplete sequencing was indicated by rarefaction of sorted-subset datasets, despite the large sequencing depth.

Using the deep immunoSEQ assay, TCR CDR3 regions were amplified from genomic DNA by multiplex PCR. Extracted genomic DNA from each cell subset was distributed evenly across all wells of several immunoSEQ 96-well plates, and each plate was treated as a replicate. Each replicate PCR for sorted subsets received about 220 ng genomic DNA, equal to 28,000 or so T cell genomes. Purified libraries were measured with a Qubit 3.0 fluorometer, size-checked on a Bioanalyzer 2100, and measured again with the KAPA Library Quantification kit. Each immunoSEQ 96-well plate was sequenced on its own single-read 150-cycle Illumina NextSeq 550 flow cell. Processing in the source paper ran as follows. Because only junctional sequences without quality scores were contained in the immunoSEQ output, filtering matching that applied to full-length reads could not be performed. Sequences were annotated with PyIR, a Python wrapper for IgBLAST v1.9, and V/J genes and CDR3 were assigned using IMGT germline references. Reads were filtered out if the reads had weak V/J assignments (E-value above 1e-6), no CDR3, stop codons, out-of-frame junctions, or ambiguous translated residues. V3J clonotypes were defined by identical inferred V gene, J gene, and CDR3 amino acid sequence. Percentage overlap between repertoires was computed as shared unique clonotypes divided by the size of the smaller repertoire. RTK rarefaction, the Chao1 estimator, and Recon v2.1 estimates of unobserved clonotypes were used to assess repertoire richness. Generation probabilities for all TCRbeta clonotypes obtained by the gDNA method from a handful of donors were computed using OLGA. Imported from immuneACCESS, the table was reduced by TCRdb to in-frame sequences with V and J called. These copies leave out some clones; in studies compared against another copy, an unresolved V gene accounts for under half, and the cause of the remainder is not known. That table furnishes V, J and clone size, whereas the DNA furnished D and trimming. The sample table contains 450,000 to 700,000 clones; only one count was recorded for around 95% of them. The ten largest clones add up to roughly 0.1% of the sample.

V is cut by 6 bases and J by 5 bases, and the space between the germline ends is 14 bases. The CDR3 measures 13 amino acids from cysteine to phenylalanine. The retained sequence is limited to the CDR3, 39 bases, with the frame set at the first base. CDR1 SNHLY and CDR2 FYNNEI are derived from the germline V gene. For the CD8 naive samples, CD45RO-negative cells were positively selected for CCR7, yielding a CD45RA+CCR7+ population from which TemRA cells were excluded. The donors were healthy, HIV-negative adults who had no recently reported acute infections or vaccinations. Every donor was a Caucasian adult living in Nashville, Tennessee, USA. Blood was collected by leukapheresis, and PBMCs were isolated by Ficoll-Histopaque density gradient centrifugation and then cryopreserved in liquid nitrogen vapor phase. Analytical flow cytometry was used to check the purity and quantity of every magnetically sorted T cell population. Each sorted fraction had its genomic DNA isolated and then quantified by UV absorbance on a Nanodrop 2000c.

The receptor comes from a woman in her twenties or thirties in good health. Sequencing used naive CD8+ T cells sorted from blood. The meaning of the sample's cell subset or site label: CD45RA+CCR7+. Recombination linked TRBV2 to TRBJ2-7, with TRBD1 perhaps the D gene, on 6 matching bases. CDR3 loop: CASSLRGKNEQYF. The nucleotide sequence is given as TGTGCCAGCAGCCTGAGGGGGAAGAACGAGCAGTACTTC.